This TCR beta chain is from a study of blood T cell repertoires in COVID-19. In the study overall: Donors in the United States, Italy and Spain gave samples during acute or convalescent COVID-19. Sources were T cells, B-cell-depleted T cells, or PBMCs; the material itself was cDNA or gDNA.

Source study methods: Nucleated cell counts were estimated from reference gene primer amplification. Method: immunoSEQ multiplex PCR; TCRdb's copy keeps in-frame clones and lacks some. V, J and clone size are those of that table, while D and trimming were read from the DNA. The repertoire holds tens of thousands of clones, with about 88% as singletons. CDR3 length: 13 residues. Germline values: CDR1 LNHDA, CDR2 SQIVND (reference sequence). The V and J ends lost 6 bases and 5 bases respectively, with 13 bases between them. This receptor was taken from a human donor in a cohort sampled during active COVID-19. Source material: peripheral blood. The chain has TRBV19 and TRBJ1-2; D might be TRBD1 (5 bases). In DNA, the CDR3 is TGTGCCAGTAGCGAGACAGTTGCTTATGGCTACACCTTC. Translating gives CASSETVAYGYTF.